This T cell receptor (beta chain) is from a study of cytomegalovirus exposure and HLA in healthy donors. Overall study findings and caveats: Reported performance of the classifier showed diagnosis of cytomegalovirus status with high specificity and sensitivity.

This clone has only a few counts. Its antigen is unidentified. The PCR made use of 60 Vbeta and 13 Jbeta primers. This table comes from immunoSEQ multiplex PCR, and its TCRdb copy is limited to in-frame clones, with some not included. The table shows over 200,000 clones, with about 70% occurring only once. The germline V gene has CDR1 WNHNN and CDR2 SYGVQD (reference sequence). J was trimmed by 3 bases and V by 10 bases; bases with no gene match: 15. The CDR3 totals 15 residues. The specimen sequenced was PBMCs. The rearrangement uses TRBV10-1 and TRBJ2-7; 7 bases line up with TRBD1. The TCR originated in a man aged 35 to 55 in good health and CMV-seropositive. The CDR3 reads CATTSGRGGNYEQYF. CDR3 sequence (DNA): TGCGCCACCACCTCGGGGAGAGGGGGCAACTACGAGCAGTACTTC.